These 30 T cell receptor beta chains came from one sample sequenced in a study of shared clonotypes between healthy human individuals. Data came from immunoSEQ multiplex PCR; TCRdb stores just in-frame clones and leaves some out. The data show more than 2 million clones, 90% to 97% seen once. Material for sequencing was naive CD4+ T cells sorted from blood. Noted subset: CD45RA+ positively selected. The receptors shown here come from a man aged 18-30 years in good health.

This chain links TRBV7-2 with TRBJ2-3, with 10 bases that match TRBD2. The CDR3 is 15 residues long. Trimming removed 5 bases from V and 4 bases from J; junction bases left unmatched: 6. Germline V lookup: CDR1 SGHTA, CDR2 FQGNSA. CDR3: CASSQSGRVPDTQYF. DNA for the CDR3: TGTGCCAGCAGCCAGAGCGGGAGGGTACCAGATACGCAGTATTTT.

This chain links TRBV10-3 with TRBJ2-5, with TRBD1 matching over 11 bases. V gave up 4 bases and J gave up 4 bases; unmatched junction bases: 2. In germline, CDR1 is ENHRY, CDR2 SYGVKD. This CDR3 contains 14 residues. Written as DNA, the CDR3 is TGTGCCATCAGTGGGGGACAGGGGGGAGAGACCCAGTACTTC. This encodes CAISGGQGGETQYF.

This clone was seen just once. The CDR3 DNA sequence: TGTGCCAGCTCCCTATCCAGGGGGGATGGTGTTGGCTACACCTTC. Residues: CASSLSRGDGVGYTF. The chain combines TRBV18 with TRBJ1-2; 7 nucleotides line up with TRBD1. The CDR3 runs to 15 residues. Germline V gene lookup returns CDR1 KGHSH and CDR2 LQKENI. The junction had 14 bases not matched to a gene; V was cut back by 6 bases and J by 7 bases.

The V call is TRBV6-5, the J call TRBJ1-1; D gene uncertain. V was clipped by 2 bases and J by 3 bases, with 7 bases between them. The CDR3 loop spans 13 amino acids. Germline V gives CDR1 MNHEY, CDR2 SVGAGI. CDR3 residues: CASSYPKDTEAFF. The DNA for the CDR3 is TGTGCCAGCAGTTACCCGAAGGACACTGAAGCTTTCTTT.

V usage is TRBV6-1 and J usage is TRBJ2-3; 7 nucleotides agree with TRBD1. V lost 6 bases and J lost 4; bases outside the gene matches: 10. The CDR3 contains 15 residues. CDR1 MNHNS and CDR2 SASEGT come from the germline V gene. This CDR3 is CASRNRQGSSDTQYF. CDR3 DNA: TGTGCCAGCAGGAACAGACAGGGATCGTCAGATACGCAGTATTTT.

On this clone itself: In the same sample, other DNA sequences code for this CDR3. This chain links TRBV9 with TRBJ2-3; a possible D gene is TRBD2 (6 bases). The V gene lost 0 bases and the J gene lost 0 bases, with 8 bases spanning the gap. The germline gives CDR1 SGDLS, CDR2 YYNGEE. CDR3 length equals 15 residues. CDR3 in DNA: TGTGCCAGCAGCGTAGTCGGGACTAGCACAGATACGCAGTATTTT. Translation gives CASSVVGTSTDTQYF.

The CDR3 spells CATSRLGTGGYEQYF. For the CDR3, the DNA is TGTGCCACCAGCAGACTCGGGACAGGGGGCTACGAGCAGTACTTC. This sequence joins TRBV15 and TRBJ2-7, with TRBD1 matching over 11 bases. V dropped 2 bases and J dropped 3; count of bases not matched to a gene: 3. The CDR3 extends over 15 amino acids. The germline V gene has CDR1 LNHNV and CDR2 YYDKDF (reference sequence).

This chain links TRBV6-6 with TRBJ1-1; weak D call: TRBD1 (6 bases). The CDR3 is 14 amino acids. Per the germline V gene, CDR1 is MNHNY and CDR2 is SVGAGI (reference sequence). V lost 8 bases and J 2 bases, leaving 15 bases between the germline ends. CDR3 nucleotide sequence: TGTGCCAGCTCCCTAGGGGGGACAAACACTGAAGCTTTCTTT. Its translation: CASSLGGTNTEAFF.

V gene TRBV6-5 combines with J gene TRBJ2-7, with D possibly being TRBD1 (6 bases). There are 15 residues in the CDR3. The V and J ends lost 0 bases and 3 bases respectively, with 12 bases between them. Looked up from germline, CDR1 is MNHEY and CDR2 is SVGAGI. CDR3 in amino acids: CASSYSSTGIYEQYF. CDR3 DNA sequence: TGTGCCAGCAGTTACTCGAGTACAGGGATCTACGAGCAGTACTTC.

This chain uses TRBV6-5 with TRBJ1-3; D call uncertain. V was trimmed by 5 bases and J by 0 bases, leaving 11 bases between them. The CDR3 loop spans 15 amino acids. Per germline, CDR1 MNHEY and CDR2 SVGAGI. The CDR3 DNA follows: TGTGCCAGCAGTCAGACATGGAGCTCTGGAAACACCATATATTTT. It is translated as CASSQTWSSGNTIYF.

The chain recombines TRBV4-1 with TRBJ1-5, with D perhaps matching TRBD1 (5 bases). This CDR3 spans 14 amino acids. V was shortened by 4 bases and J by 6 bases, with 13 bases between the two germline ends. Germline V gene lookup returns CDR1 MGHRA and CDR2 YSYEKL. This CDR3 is CASSPLGGGQPQHF. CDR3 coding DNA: TGCGCCAGCAGCCCCCTCGGGGGGGGTCAGCCCCAGCATTTT.

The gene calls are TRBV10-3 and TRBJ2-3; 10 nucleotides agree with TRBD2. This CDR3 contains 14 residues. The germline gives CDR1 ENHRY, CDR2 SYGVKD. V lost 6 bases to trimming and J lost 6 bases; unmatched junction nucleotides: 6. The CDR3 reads CAIRVAGGWDTQYF. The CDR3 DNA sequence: TGTGCCATCAGAGTAGCGGGAGGCTGGGATACGCAGTATTTT.

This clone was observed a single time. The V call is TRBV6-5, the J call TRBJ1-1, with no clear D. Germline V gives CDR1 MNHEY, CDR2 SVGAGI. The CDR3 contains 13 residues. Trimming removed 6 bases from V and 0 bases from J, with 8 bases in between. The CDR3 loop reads CASRRTMNTEAFF. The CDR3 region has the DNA TGTGCCAGCAGGCGGACCATGAACACTGAAGCTTTCTTT.

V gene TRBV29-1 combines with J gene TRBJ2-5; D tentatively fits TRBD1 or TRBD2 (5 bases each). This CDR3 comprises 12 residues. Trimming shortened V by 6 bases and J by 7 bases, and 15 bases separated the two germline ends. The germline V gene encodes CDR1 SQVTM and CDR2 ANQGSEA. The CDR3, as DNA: TGCAGCGTGGGGCCGAGGGCGGGGACCCAGTACTTC. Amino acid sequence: CSVGPRAGTQYF.

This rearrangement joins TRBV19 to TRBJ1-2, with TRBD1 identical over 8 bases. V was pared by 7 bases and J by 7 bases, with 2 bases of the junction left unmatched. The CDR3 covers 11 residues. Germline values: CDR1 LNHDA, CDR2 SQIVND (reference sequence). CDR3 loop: CASKTGAGYTF. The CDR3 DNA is TGTGCCAGTAAGACAGGGGCTGGCTACACCTTC.

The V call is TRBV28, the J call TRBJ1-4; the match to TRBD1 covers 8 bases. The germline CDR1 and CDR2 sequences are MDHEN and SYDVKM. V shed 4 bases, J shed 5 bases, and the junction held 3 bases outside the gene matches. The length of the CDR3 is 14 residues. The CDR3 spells CASSYRGANEKLFF. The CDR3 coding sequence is TGTGCCAGCAGTTACAGGGGGGCGAATGAAAAACTGTTTTTT.

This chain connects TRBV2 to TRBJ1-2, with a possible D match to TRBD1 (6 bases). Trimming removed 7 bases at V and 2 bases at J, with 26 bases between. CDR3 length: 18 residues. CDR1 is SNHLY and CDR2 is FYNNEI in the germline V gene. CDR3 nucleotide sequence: TGTGCCAGCAAGTTAGGTAGGGGGTTGTCCGATCCCAACTATGGCTACACCTTC. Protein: CASKLGRGLSDPNYGYTF.

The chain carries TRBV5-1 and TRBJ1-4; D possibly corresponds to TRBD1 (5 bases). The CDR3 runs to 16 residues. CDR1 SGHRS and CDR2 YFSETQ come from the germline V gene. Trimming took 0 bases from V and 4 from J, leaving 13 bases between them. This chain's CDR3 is CASSLAGTDVNEKLFF. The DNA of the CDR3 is TGCGCCAGCAGCTTGGCCGGGACGGATGTTAATGAAAAACTGTTTTTT.

CDR3 nucleotides: TGTGCCAGCAGTGAAGTGACGCCCACCTACGAGCAGTACTTC. Residues: CASSEVTPTYEQYF. V is TRBV6-1 and J is TRBJ2-7; D is unclear. With 1 base removed from V and 2 bases from J, the gap between germline ends came to 9 bases. The CDR3 has 14 amino acids. Per the germline V gene, CDR1 is MNHNS and CDR2 is SASEGT.

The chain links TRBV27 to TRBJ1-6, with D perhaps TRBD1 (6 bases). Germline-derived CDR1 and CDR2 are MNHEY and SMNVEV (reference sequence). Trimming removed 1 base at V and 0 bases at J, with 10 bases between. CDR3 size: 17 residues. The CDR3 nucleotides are TGTGCCAGCAGTTTATTGCCGGACAGCTCCTATAATTCACCCCTCCACTTT. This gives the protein CASSLLPDSSYNSPLHF.

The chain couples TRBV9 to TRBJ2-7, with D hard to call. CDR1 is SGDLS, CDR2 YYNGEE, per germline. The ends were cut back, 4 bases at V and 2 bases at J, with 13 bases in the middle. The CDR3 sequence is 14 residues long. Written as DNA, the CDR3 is TGTGCCAGCAGCCCCCGGGTCACCCCCTACGAGCAGTACTTC. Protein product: CASSPRVTPYEQYF.

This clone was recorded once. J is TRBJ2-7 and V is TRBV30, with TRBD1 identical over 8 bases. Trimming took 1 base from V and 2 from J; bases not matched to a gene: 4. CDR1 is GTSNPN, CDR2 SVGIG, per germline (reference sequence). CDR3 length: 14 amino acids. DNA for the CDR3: TGTGCCTGGAGTGCAGGGGGCAAAACCTACGAGCAGTACTTC. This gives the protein CAWSAGGKTYEQYF.

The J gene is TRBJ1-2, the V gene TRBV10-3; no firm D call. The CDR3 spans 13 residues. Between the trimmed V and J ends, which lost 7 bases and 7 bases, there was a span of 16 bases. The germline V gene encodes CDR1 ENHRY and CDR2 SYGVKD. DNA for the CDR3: TGTGCCATCAATGTGGACCGGAGCGGTGGCTACACCTTC. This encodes CAINVDRSGGYTF.

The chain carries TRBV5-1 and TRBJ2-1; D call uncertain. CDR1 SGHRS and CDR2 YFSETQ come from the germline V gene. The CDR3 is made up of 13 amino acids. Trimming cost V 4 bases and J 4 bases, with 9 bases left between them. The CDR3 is CASSPPRYNEQFF. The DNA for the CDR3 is TGCGCCAGCAGCCCCCCCCGATACAATGAGCAGTTCTTC.

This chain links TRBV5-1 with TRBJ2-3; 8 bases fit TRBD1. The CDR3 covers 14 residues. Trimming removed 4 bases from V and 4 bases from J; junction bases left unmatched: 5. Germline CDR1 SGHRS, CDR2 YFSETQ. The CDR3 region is CASSRAGGADTQYF. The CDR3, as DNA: TGCGCCAGCAGCCGGGCAGGGGGCGCAGATACGCAGTATTTT.

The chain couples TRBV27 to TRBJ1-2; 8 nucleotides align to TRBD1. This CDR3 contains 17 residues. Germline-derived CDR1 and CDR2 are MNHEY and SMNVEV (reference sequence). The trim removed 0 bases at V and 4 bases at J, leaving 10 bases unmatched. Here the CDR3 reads CASSLSNRGKAVYGYTF. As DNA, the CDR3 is TGTGCCAGCAGTTTATCCAACAGGGGGAAGGCCGTCTATGGCTACACCTTC.

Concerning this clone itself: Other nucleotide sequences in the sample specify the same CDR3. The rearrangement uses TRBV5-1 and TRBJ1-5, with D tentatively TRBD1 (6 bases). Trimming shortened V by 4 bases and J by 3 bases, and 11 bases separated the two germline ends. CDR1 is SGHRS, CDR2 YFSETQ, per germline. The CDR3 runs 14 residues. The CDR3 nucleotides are TGCGCCAGCAGCCTGGACAGTCCCAATCAGCCCCAGCATTTT. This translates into CASSLDSPNQPQHF.

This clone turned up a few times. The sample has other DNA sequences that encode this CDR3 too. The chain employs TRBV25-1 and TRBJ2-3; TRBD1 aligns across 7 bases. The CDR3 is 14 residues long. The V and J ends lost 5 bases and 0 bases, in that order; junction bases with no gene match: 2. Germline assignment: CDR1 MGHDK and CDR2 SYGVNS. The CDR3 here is CASSRTGSTDTQYF. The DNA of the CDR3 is TGTGCCAGCAGTAGGACAGGAAGCACAGATACGCAGTATTTT.

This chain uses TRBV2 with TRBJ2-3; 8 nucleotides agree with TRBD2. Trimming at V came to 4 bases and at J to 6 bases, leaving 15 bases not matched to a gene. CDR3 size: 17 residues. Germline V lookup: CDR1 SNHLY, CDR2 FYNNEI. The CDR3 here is CASSVGLAVKFSDTQYF. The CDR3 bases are TGTGCCAGCAGTGTCGGACTAGCAGTCAAATTTTCGGATACGCAGTATTTT.

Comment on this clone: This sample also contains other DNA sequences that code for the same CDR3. This chain's CDR3 is CASSPDRGSNEQYF. Here the CDR3 DNA reads TGTGCCAGCAGCCCGGACAGGGGAAGCAACGAGCAGTACTTC. The rearrangement joins TRBV5-4 to TRBJ2-7; 9 nucleotides align to TRBD1. The CDR3 has 14 residues. CDR1 is SGHNT and CDR2 is YYREEE in the germline V gene (reference sequence). V dropped 4 bases and J dropped 5; count of bases not matched to a gene: 7.